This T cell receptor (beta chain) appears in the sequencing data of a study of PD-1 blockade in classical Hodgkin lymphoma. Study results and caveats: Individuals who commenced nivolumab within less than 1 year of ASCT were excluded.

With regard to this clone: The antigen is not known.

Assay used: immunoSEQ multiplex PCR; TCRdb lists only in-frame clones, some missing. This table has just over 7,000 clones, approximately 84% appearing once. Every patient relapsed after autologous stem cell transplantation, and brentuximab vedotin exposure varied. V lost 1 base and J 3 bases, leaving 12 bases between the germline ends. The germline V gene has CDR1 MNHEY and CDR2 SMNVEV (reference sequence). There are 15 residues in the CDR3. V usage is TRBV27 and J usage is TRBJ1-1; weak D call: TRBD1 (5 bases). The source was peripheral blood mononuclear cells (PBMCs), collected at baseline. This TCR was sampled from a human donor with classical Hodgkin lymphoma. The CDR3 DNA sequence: TGTGCCAGCAGTTTATACAAGACAGCGGACACTGAAGCTTTCTTT. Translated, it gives CASSLYKTADTEAFF.